This T cell receptor beta chain was sequenced in a study of cytomegalovirus exposure and HLA in healthy donors. Study conclusions and caveats: Versus the roughly 700-donor mean, an Asian-associated ancestry cluster reportedly showed fewer N-insertions in a later analysis. Earlier analysis looked at TCR beta V segments, and most were productive about 87% or about 30% of the time.

Remarks on this clone: Its antigen remains unknown.

This CDR3 is built from 13 residues. Per germline, CDR1 LGHNT and CDR2 FRNRAP. The V and J ends lost 8 bases and 2 bases respectively, with 13 bases between them. The primer mix had 60 Vbeta and 13 Jbeta primers. Measured with immunoSEQ multiplex PCR; TCRdb has only the in-frame clones, and not every one. Here the sample spans about 170,000 clones, 60% to 80% being singletons. The receptor was derived from a man between 40 and 49 years old in good health and CMV-seropositive. The sample taken for sequencing was PBMCs. The chain employs TRBV12-5 and TRBJ2-7; D call uncertain. CDR3 region: CASRSGGTYEQYF. CDR3 DNA sequence: TGTGCTAGTCGATCCGGCGGAACCTACGAGCAGTACTTC. Full variable domain (remainder filled in from reference TRBV12-5 and TRBJ2-7): DARVTQTPRHKVTEMGQEVTMRCQPILGHNTVFWYRQTMMQGLELLAYFRNRAPLDDSGMPKDRFSAEMPDATLATLKIQPSEPRDSAVYFCASRSGGTYEQYFGPGTRLTVT.